The clone carrying this T cell receptor beta chain occurred once. As yet, its antigen is unknown. The CDR3 totals 14 residues. V was shortened by 5 bases and J by 2 bases, with 12 bases between the two germline ends. Germline CDR1 MDHEN, CDR2 SYDVKM. This sample stems from a study of vaccination and CD4 T cells after COVID-19. Sequencing of DNA taken from cultured CD4+ T cells relied on the Oncomine TCR Beta short-read assay. TCRdb reanalysed the PCR reads using MiXCR and keeps one entry per CDR3 protein. The sample contains roughly 7,000 distinct CDR3 sequences, more than 65% of which appear only once. Indicated treatment: roughly ten-day PBMC culture with coronavirus spike peptide pools or control peptides (ViraFEST assay). CD4+ T cells that came from the unexposed donor were collected before the COVID-19 pandemic (2011-2018).

The sample was CD4+ T cells from blood, cultured in vitro. This receptor was taken from a human donor in good health. The chain joins TRBV28 to TRBJ1-2; D not certain. In nucleotides, the CDR3 is TGTGCCAGCAGTCCGCCCCAGCAAAACTATGGCTACACCTTC. It encodes CASSPPQQNYGYTF.